Listed below are T cell receptor beta chains from one sample, sequenced in a study of blood T cell repertoires in COVID-19. Measured with immunoSEQ multiplex PCR; TCRdb has only the in-frame clones, and not every one. The table lists tens of thousands of clones, roughly 71% of them singletons. The sample taken for sequencing was peripheral blood. The receptors stem from a woman of 80 years or more with acute or convalescent COVID-19. Each CDR3 is given with its conserved first and last residue. Each record gives: V gene, J gene, clone size, D gene, CDR3 DNA, CDR3 protein. The D gene is left open where the match is weak. Size tells how often a clone was seen (once, few, many) or the class of an expanded clone, and some rows leave it out.

>TRBV6-5|TRBJ1-1|few|NA
TGTGCCAGCATCTCCCTCAGGGCTGCTTTCTTT
CASISLRAAFF
>TRBV7-6|TRBJ1-2|NA|NA
TGTGCCAGCAGCTTCCAGGGAGGTGGCTACACCTTC
CASSFQGGGYTF
>TRBV7-2|TRBJ2-2|NA|TRBD2
TGTGCCAGCAGCCAAACTAGCGGGAGGGCCGGCACCGGGGAGCTGTTTTTT
CASSQTSGRAGTGELFF
>TRBV6-5|TRBJ1-1|NA|TRBD1
TGTGCCAGCAGTTACCTTGCAGGGGGTACTGAAGCTTTCTTT
CASSYLAGGTEAFF
>TRBV4-3|TRBJ2-1|NA|NA
TGCGCCAGCAGCCAAGAAGGGCAGGGGTACAATGAGCAGTTCTTC
CASSQEGQGYNEQFF
>TRBV7-3|TRBJ2-5|NA|NA
TGTGCCAGCAGCGTGGGGCGGAAAGAGACCCAGTACTTC
CASSVGRKETQYF
>TRBV20-1|TRBJ2-1|once|TRBD2
TGCAGTGCAAGTGGACTAGCGGGAGGGCCCCCCTACAATGAGCAGTTCTTC
CSASGLAGGPPYNEQFF
>TRBV4-2|TRBJ1-1|NA|NA
TGTGCCAGCAGCCAAGAGTGGGGCAGGGCCACTGAAGCTTTCTTT
CASSQEWGRATEAFF
>TRBV19|TRBJ2-1|NA|TRBD1
TGTGCCAGTAGTATGCCGGGACAGGGGTCGCGGTGGGGCAATGAGCAGTTCTTC
CASSMPGQGSRWGNEQFF
>TRBV7-2|TRBJ2-3|NA|NA
TGTGCCAGCAGCTTAGGTTCCTTTGACTTGCAAAGCACAGATACGCAGTATTTT
CASSLGSFDLQSTDTQYF
>TRBV4-3|TRBJ1-5|NA|NA
TGCGCCAGCAGCCCAAGCGTAACAGGGAATCAGCCCCAGCATTTT
CASSPSVTGNQPQHF
>TRBV19|TRBJ1-1|NA|NA
TGTGCCAGTAGTATGTTAACTGAAGCTTTCTTT
CASSMLTEAFF
>TRBV4-2|TRBJ2-1|NA|TRBD2
TGTGCCAGCAGCCAAGAGGCTAGCGGGAGCCACAATGAGCAGTTCTTC
CASSQEASGSHNEQFF
>TRBV7-9|TRBJ2-5|NA|NA
TGTGCCAGCAACAAGGAGGACCGGACCCAGTACTTC
CASNKEDRTQYF
>TRBV19|TRBJ2-5|few|NA
TGTGCCAGTAGTATCGCTAGCAGATCGGAAGAGACCCAGTACTTC
CASSIASRSEETQYF
>TRBV6-6|TRBJ1-1|NA|TRBD1
TGTGCCAGCAGTTACTCGACAGGGGGATTCACTGAAGCTTTCTTT
CASSYSTGGFTEAFF
>TRBV3-1/TRBV3-2|TRBJ1-5|NA|NA
TGTGCCAGCAGCGAAACATTCAATAGCAATCAGCCCCAGCATTTT
CASSETFNSNQPQHF
>TRBV4-3|TRBJ2-3|NA|TRBD2
TGCGCCAGCAGCCAAGAGGGCGGGAGATGGATAGATACGCAGTATTTT
CASSQEGGRWIDTQYF
>TRBV28|TRBJ1-4|NA|NA
TGTGCCAGCAGTTCTGCACACCGGGCCTCCTACGCGGGGTCTAATGAAAAACTGTTTTTT
CASSSAHRASYAGSNEKLFF
>TRBV21-1|TRBJ2-3|NA|NA
TGTGCCAGCAGCAAAGAGCAGGGTGGGGCCACAGATACGCAGTATTTT
CASSKEQGGATDTQYF
>TRBV18|TRBJ2-5|NA|NA
TGTGCCAGCTCACCAGTGTGGGCAGCCCAAGAGACCCAGTACTTC
CASSPVWAAQETQYF
>TRBV23-1|TRBJ2-3|NA|TRBD2
TGCGCCAGCAGTCAATCGGGGCTAGCGGGAGGGCACCACACTGGAGATACGCAGTATTTT
CASSQSGLAGGHHTGDTQYF
>TRBV7-2|TRBJ2-3|NA|TRBD1
TGTGCCAGCAGCCTTTACAGGGGCGGCACAGATACGCAGTATTTT
CASSLYRGGTDTQYF
>TRBV2|TRBJ1-1|NA|NA
TGTGCCAGCAGGGAGTGGCAGGTTAGCGCTGAAGCTTTCTTT
CASREWQVSAEAFF
>TRBV7-6|TRBJ2-3|once|NA
TGTGCCAGCAGCCCCGCCAGAGGATCCACGCAGTATTTT
CASSPARGSTQYF
>TRBV7-2|TRBJ2-1|NA|TRBD1
TGTGCCAGCAGCCAGACAGGGGGGCCCTACAATGAGCAGTTCTTC
CASSQTGGPYNEQFF
>TRBV3-1/TRBV3-2|TRBJ2-6|many|TRBD2
TGTGCCTGCGGGAGGCAGGGTGGGGCCAACGTCCTGACTTTC
CACGRQGGANVLTF
>TRBV4-1|TRBJ2-7|NA|TRBD2
TGCGCCAGCAGCCAAGTTTTTAGTGGGCGGGAGGCCGGGTCCTTCGAGCAGTACTTC
CASSQVFSGREAGSFEQYF
>TRBV19|TRBJ2-7|NA|TRBD2
TGTGCCAGTAACCTGGGACTAGCGGGAGGCGAGCAGTACTTC
CASNLGLAGGEQYF
>TRBV11-3|TRBJ2-5|NA|TRBD2
TGTGCCAGCAGCTTAACCCTAGCGGGAGGAGAGACCCAGTACTTC
CASSLTLAGGETQYF
>TRBV2|TRBJ1-1|NA|NA
TGTGCCAGCAGCGGGACCGGGGGCACTGAAGCTTTCTTT
CASSGTGGTEAFF
>TRBV5-6|TRBJ1-1|NA|TRBD1
TGTGCCAGCAGCTTAATACAGGGGCGAGAAGCTTTCTTT
CASSLIQGREAFF
>TRBV3-1/TRBV3-2|TRBJ2-7|NA|NA
TGTGCCAGCAGCCTTGGGGCGGCCCCCGACTACGAGCAGTACTTC
CASSLGAAPDYEQYF
>TRBV29-1|TRBJ2-7|NA|TRBD2
TGCAGCGTGGTAGCGGGAGGGCCCTACGAGCAGTACTTC
CSVVAGGPYEQYF
>TRBV6-4|TRBJ2-2|NA|NA
TGTGCCAGCAGTGACTCGGGGCACGACGACACCGGGGAGCTGTTTTTT
CASSDSGHDDTGELFF